This TCR beta chain was captured in a study of T-cell memory formation after mild COVID-19. Across the whole study: Clusters were largely donor specific. General study findings and limits: Cross-reactive memory apparently joined, as some responding clones appeared in pre-infection memory. Shrinking CD4+ clones were chiefly CM and EM; CD8+ ones were chiefly EMRA.

The table lists this clonotype with a count of one. What it binds is unknown. TCRdb re-derived calls from the 5' RACE reads in MiXCR, one entry per CDR3 protein. The sample records under 400,000 distinct CDR3 sequences, around 27% being singletons. The material sequenced was PBMCs or a T cell subset sorted from them (not recorded which). The sequence was obtained from an adult woman who had mild COVID-19 (a few samples of this study predate the infection). Cell type and time point are not known.

The CDR3, as DNA: TGCAGTGCTACCACCTGGGCCTACGAGCAGTACTTC. Its translation is CSATTWAYEQYF. The gene calls are TRBV20-1 and TRBJ2-7; no definite D call. Germline CDR1 and CDR2: DFQATT and SNEGSKA (reference sequence). Trimming cost V 4 bases and J 2 bases, with 9 bases left between them. The CDR3 extends over 12 amino acids.